The rows below give T cell receptor beta chains drawn from one sample of a study of shared clonotypes between healthy human individuals. The method was immunoSEQ multiplex PCR; TCRdb's version includes in-frame clones alone and lacks a portion of them. The table lists about 2 million clones, about 95% of them singletons. The sequencing sample was made of naive CD8+ T cells sorted from blood. The origin of the receptors is a man younger than 35 in good health. Both conserved end residues are part of each CDR3. A D gene is named only where the DNA matches it firmly. The size of a clone is reported for some rows only, either as once, few or many, or as a class for expanded clones.

clone_size | d_call | j_call | v_call | cdr3_nt | cdr3_aa
- | - | TRBJ2-5 | TRBV7-9 | TGTGCCAGCACCAAGCCCAGCAAGCAAGAGACCCAGTACTTC | CASTKPSKQETQYF
- | - | TRBJ1-5 | TRBV15 | TGTGCCACCAGCAGAACGACAGCAAATCAGCCCCAGCATTTT | CATSRTTANQPQHF
- | TRBD1 | TRBJ2-7 | TRBV11-1 | TGTGCCAGCAGCTTAGGGGACAGTTCCTACGAGCAGTACTTC | CASSLGDSSYEQYF
- | TRBD2 | TRBJ2-1 | TRBV7-6 | TGTGCCAGCAGCCGGACTAGCGGGGGGGCCGTTTACAATGAGCAGTTCTTC | CASSRTSGGAVYNEQFF
- | - | TRBJ2-2 | TRBV7-9 | TGTGCCAGCGACCGGGACACCGGGGAGCTGTTTTTT | CASDRDTGELFF
- | TRBD1 | TRBJ1-4 | TRBV7-6 | TGTGCCAGCAGCTTTTCAGGGGGCGCAGAAAAACTGTTTTTT | CASSFSGGAEKLFF
once | TRBD2 | TRBJ2-7 | TRBV6-5 | TGTGCCAGCAGTTATGGGACTAGTAACGAGCAGTACTTC | CASSYGTSNEQYF
- | TRBD1 | TRBJ1-3 | TRBV11-3 | TGTGCCAGCACCCTGACAGGGAACCCTGGAAACACCATATATTTT | CASTLTGNPGNTIYF
- | - | TRBJ2-1 | TRBV6-4 | TGTGCCAGCAGTGACTCCTCCTTGTGGTACAATGAGCAGTTCTTC | CASSDSSLWYNEQFF
- | - | TRBJ2-1 | TRBV6-6 | TGTGCCAGCAGGGAACAGGGTTCAACCTACAATGAGCAGTTCTTC | CASREQGSTYNEQFF
once | - | TRBJ2-7 | TRBV11-2 | TGTGCCAGCAGCCCGTCTCCCTGGACGTCCTACGAGCAGTACTTC | CASSPSPWTSYEQYF
- | - | TRBJ1-1 | TRBV29-1 | TGCAGCGCTGGGGCCAACACTGAAGCTTTCTTT | CSAGANTEAFF
- | - | TRBJ1-1 | TRBV11-2 | TGTGCCAGCAGCCTGAGGGGAGGGTTGAACACTGAAGCTTTCTTT | CASSLRGGLNTEAFF
- | - | TRBJ1-3 | TRBV4-2 | TGTGCCAGCAGCCAAGTGGCAGAGGTCTCTGGAAACACCATATATTTT | CASSQVAEVSGNTIYF
- | TRBD2 | TRBJ2-2 | TRBV4-3 | TGCGCCAGCAGCCGATTACTAGCGGGAGGGTCTGGCGGGGAGCTGTTTTTT | CASSRLLAGGSGGELFF
once | - | TRBJ2-5 | TRBV7-9 | TGTGCCAGCAGCCGTCAGGGAGAGACCCAGTACTTC | CASSRQGETQYF
few | - | TRBJ2-6 | TRBV5-1 | TGCGCCAGCAGCCCGAGCTCTGGGGCCAACGTCCTGACTTTC | CASSPSSGANVLTF
- | - | TRBJ2-5 | TRBV7-9 | TGTGCCAGCAGCGAAAGGGACGCCTTCCAAGAGACCCAGTACTTC | CASSERDAFQETQYF
- | TRBD1 | TRBJ2-1 | TRBV5-6 | TGTGCCAGCAGCTCCTGGACAGGGGGGTACAATGAGCAGTTCTTC | CASSSWTGGYNEQFF
- | TRBD1 | TRBJ1-2 | TRBV4-1 | TGCGCCAGCAGTCAAGAATACAGGGGGGAGTATGGCTACACCTTC | CASSQEYRGEYGYTF
- | - | TRBJ1-1 | TRBV21-1 | TGTGCCAGCAGCAATCCACAGGGGTTTATCAACACTGAAGCTTTCTTT | CASSNPQGFINTEAFF
- | TRBD1 | TRBJ2-3 | TRBV7-9 | TGTGCCAGCAGCCCGGGACAGGAGTCCCTTTTT | CASSPGQESLF
few | TRBD1 | TRBJ2-2 | TRBV5-4 | TGTGCCAGCAGCTTGGGGACAGGGGGTCACACCGGGGAGCTGTTTTTT | CASSLGTGGHTGELFF
once | - | TRBJ2-1 | TRBV6-5 | TGTGCCAGCAGTTACGGAAATTACAATGAGCAGTTCTTC | CASSYGNYNEQFF
- | - | TRBJ2-7 | TRBV4-3 | TGCGCCAGCAGCCAAGATCATGGGATTTACGAGCAGTACTTC | CASSQDHGIYEQYF
- | - | TRBJ2-1 | TRBV7-9 | TGTGCCAGTGGGATTCCCCCTCTCTTC | CASGIPPLF
- | - | TRBJ2-1 | TRBV14 | TGTGCCAGCAGGCCGGGGCCTCGTTCGCGGGCGCTGAGCTCCTACAATGAGCAGTTCTTC | CASRPGPRSRALSSYNEQFF
- | - | TRBJ2-2 | TRBV2 | TGTGCCAGCACCAACACCGGGGAGCTGTTTTTT | CASTNTGELFF
- | - | TRBJ2-3 | TRBV9 | TGTGCCAGCAGCGTATGGGACGGGATGGGCACAGATACGCAGTATTTT | CASSVWDGMGTDTQYF
- | - | TRBJ2-1 | TRBV6-6 | TGTGCCAGCAGTGGCGAGCCCGAGGGCTCCTACAATGAGCAGTTCTTC | CASSGEPEGSYNEQFF
- | - | TRBJ2-7 | TRBV27 | TGTGCCAGCAGCACAACCCGACAGAGGACGTACGAGCAGTACTTC | CASSTTRQRTYEQYF
- | TRBD2 | TRBJ2-2 | TRBV2 | TGTGCCAGCAGTCCGCTGCTGACTAGCGGGGAAGGTACCGGGGAGCTGTTTTTT | CASSPLLTSGEGTGELFF
- | - | TRBJ1-1 | TRBV5-1 | TGCGCCAGCAGCCCTGGGTTGGATGGCATGAACACTGAAGCTTTCTTT | CASSPGLDGMNTEAFF
- | TRBD2 | TRBJ2-1 | TRBV27 | TGTGCCAGCAGTTTATCGGCTAGCGGGAGCCACAATGAGCAGTTCTTC | CASSLSASGSHNEQFF
- | - | TRBJ2-3 | TRBV5-8 | TGTGCCAGCAGCTTGGTGGGGACAGATACGCAGTATTTT | CASSLVGTDTQYF
- | - | TRBJ1-1 | TRBV6-5 | TGTGCCAGCAGTTACTCGGCGGGGCTGAACACTGAAGCTTTCTTT | CASSYSAGLNTEAFF
- | - | TRBJ1-5 | TRBV7-8 | TGTGCCAGCAGCTTAGGCCCTGACAGGACGAACCAGCATTTT | CASSLGPDRTNQHF
few | - | TRBJ1-3 | TRBV5-1 | TGCGCCAGCAGCTTGGACAGGGACTCTGGAAACACCATATATTTT | CASSLDRDSGNTIYF
- | TRBD2 | TRBJ2-1 | TRBV6-6 | TGTGCCAGCACTTTTCTAGCGGGCCCTGGGAATGAGCAGTTCTTC | CASTFLAGPGNEQFF
- | - | TRBJ2-7 | TRBV4-3 | TGCGCCAGCAGCCAAGATCTTGGGGTCCTCTCCTACGAGCAGTACTTC | CASSQDLGVLSYEQYF
- | TRBD2 | TRBJ2-2 | TRBV9 | TGTGCCAGCAGCGATCCTAGCGGGAGGGCCTACGGGGAGCTGTTTTTT | CASSDPSGRAYGELFF
- | - | TRBJ2-7 | TRBV15 | TGTGCCACCAGCAGAGCCGCCGGGGACTTCATAAACTACGAGCAGTACTTC | CATSRAAGDFINYEQYF
- | - | TRBJ2-1 | TRBV25-1 | TGTGCCAGCAGTGAATCAGGGGACTACAATGAGCAGTTCTTC | CASSESGDYNEQFF
- | - | TRBJ1-2 | TRBV7-9 | TGTGCCAGCAGCTTAGATGCAGGGTCTAACTATGGCTACACCTTC | CASSLDAGSNYGYTF
- | - | TRBJ2-1 | TRBV5-1 | TGCGCCAGCAGCTTGGGCCCGGGCCCAGGTTATGAGCAGTTCTTC | CASSLGPGPGYEQFF
- | - | TRBJ2-3 | TRBV7-9 | TGTGCCAGCAGCCTGAACCCAGATACGCAGTATTTT | CASSLNPDTQYF
- | TRBD1 | TRBJ1-1 | TRBV7-2 | TGTGCCAGCAGCTCTCTGGACAGGCCCACGTCGAACACTGAAGCTTTCTTT | CASSSLDRPTSNTEAFF
- | TRBD2 | TRBJ2-7 | TRBV5-1 | TGCGCCAGCAGCTTGACTAGCGGGGGGGCCTACGAGCAGTACTTC | CASSLTSGGAYEQYF
- | - | TRBJ2-5 | TRBV28 | TGTGCCAGCAGTTTGGAGTTCACACAAGAGACCCAGTACTTC | CASSLEFTQETQYF
- | - | TRBJ2-2 | TRBV4-1 | TGCGCCAGCAGCCAACTGGAGGTCCTGAACACCGGGGAGCTGTTTTTT | CASSQLEVLNTGELFF
- | - | TRBJ2-3 | TRBV28 | TGTGCCAGCAGGCCCGACCACCTCGTCCGACGCGATACGCAGTATTTT | CASRPDHLVRRDTQYF
once | TRBD2 | TRBJ2-3 | TRBV28 | TGTGCCAGCAGTTTCCGGACTAGCGGGGGCACAGATACGCAGTATTTT | CASSFRTSGGTDTQYF
- | TRBD1 | TRBJ1-4 | TRBV4-3 | TGCGCCAGCAGCCCGTACAGGGGTAATGAAAAACTGTTTTTT | CASSPYRGNEKLFF